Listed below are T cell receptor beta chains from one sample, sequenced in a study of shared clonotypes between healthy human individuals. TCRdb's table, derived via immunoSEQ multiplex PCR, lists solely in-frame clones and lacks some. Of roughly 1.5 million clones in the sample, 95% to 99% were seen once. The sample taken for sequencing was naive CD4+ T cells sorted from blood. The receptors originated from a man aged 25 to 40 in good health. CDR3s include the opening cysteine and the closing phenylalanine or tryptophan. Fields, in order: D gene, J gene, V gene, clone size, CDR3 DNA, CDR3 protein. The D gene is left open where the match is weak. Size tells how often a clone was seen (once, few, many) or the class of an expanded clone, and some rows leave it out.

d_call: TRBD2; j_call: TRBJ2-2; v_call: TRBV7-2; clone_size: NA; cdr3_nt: TGTGCCAGCAGCTTAAGGACTAGCATCACCGGGGAGCTGTTTTTT; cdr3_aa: CASSLRTSITGELFF
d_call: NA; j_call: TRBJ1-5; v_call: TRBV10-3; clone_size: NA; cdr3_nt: TGTGCCATCAGTGTTGGGGGCGGACGCAATCAGCCCCAGCATTTT; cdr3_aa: CAISVGGGRNQPQHF
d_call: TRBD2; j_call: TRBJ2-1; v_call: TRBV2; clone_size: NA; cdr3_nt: TGTGCCAGCAGCCTCGGACTAGCGGGAGTCCCTAGACTGAACAATGAGCAGTTCTTC; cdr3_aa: CASSLGLAGVPRLNNEQFF
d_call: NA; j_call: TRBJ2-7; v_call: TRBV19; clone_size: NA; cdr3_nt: TGTGCCAGTAGTATTGCACAGGCCTACGAGCAGTACTTC; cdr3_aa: CASSIAQAYEQYF
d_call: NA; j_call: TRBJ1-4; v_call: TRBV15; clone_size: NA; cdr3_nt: TGTGCCACCAGCAGAGAGGGGTTACGGGAAAAACTGTTTTTT; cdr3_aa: CATSREGLREKLFF
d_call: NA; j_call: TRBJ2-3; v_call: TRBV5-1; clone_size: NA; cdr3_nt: TGCGCCAGCAGCAGCTTCGGGTCCGGGCACCCGAGTAGCACAGATACGCAGTATTTT; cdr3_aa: CASSSFGSGHPSSTDTQYF
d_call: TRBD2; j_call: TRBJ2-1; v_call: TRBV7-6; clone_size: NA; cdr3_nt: TGTGCCAGCAGCTTGCTAGCGGGAGGACATGAGCAGTTCTTC; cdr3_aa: CASSLLAGGHEQFF
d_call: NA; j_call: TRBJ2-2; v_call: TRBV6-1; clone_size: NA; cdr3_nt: TGTGCCAGCAGTGGAGTCGGGACGTACACCGGGGAGCTGTTTTTT; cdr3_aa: CASSGVGTYTGELFF
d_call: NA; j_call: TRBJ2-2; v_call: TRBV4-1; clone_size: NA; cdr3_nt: TGCGCCAGCAGCCATCCTTCCGCTGCGAACACCGGGGAGCTGTTTTTT; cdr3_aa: CASSHPSAANTGELFF
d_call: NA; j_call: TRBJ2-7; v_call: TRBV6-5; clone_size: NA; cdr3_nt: TGTGCCAGCAGTTACTTGACAGCCTCCTACGAGCAGTACTTC; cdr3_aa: CASSYLTASYEQYF
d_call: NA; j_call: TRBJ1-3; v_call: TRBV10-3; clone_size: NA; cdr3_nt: TGTGCCATCACTAAGGCAGCCTCTGGAAACACCATATATTTT; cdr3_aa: CAITKAASGNTIYF
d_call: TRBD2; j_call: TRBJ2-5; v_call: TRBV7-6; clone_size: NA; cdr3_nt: TGTGCCAGCAGCCTCGGGGTAGCGGGAGGGGAGACCCAGTACTTC; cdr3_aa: CASSLGVAGGETQYF
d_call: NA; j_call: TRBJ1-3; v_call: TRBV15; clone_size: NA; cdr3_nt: TGTGCCACCACCGTATCAGGTCCCTATGGAAACACCATATATTTT; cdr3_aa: CATTVSGPYGNTIYF
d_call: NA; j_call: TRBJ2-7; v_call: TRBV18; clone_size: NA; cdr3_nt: TGTGCCAGCTCACCACTCCGGCAGGGGGGAGGCGAGCAGTACTTC; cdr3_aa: CASSPLRQGGGEQYF
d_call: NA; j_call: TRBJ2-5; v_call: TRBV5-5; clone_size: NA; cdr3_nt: TGTGCCAGCAGCCCCCGGGACCCAGAAGAGACCCAGTACTTC; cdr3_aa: CASSPRDPEETQYF
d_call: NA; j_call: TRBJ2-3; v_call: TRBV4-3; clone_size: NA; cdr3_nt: TGCGCCAGCAGCCGAGGGGACGGACTTTCGGATACGCAGTATTTT; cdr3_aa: CASSRGDGLSDTQYF
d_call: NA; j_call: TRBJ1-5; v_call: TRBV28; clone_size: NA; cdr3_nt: TGTGCCGTCGCGGGTAGTGGAAGCAATCAGCCCCAGCATTTT; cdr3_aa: CAVAGSGSNQPQHF
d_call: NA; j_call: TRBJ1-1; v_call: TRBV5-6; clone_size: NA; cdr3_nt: TGTGCCAGCAGCTTGGGAGTTTCTAACACTGAAGCTTTCTTT; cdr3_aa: CASSLGVSNTEAFF
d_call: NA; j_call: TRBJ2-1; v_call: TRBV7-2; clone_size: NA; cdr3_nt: TGTGCCAGCGGCACCAGCTCCTACAATGAGCAGTTCTTC; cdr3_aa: CASGTSSYNEQFF
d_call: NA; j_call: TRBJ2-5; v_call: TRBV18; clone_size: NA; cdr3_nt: TGTGCCAGCTCCCCCAAGGACCGGGAGACCCAGTACTTC; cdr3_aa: CASSPKDRETQYF
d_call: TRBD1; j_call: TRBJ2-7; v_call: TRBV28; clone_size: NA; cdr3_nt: TGTGCCAGCAGTCTACCGGGACAGGGCACCTACGAGCAGTACTTC; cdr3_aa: CASSLPGQGTYEQYF
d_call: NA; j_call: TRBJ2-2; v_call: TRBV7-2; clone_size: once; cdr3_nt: TGTGCCAGCAGCTCGGGCCTTAGGGACGGGGAGCTGTTTTTT; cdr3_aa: CASSSGLRDGELFF
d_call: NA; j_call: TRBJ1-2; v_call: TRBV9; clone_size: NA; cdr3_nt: TGTGCCAGCACCCTTACAGGGAACTATGGCTACACCTTC; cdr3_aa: CASTLTGNYGYTF
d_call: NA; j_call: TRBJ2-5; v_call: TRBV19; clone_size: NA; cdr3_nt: TGTGCCAGTAGTATAGATAGGGCCAGAGGAAAAGAGACCCAGTACTTC; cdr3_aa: CASSIDRARGKETQYF
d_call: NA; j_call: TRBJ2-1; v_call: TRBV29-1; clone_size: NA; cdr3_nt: TGCAGCGTTGTAGGCAGGGCCAATGAGCAGTTCTTC; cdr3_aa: CSVVGRANEQFF